Listed below are T cell receptor beta chains from one sample, sequenced in a study of sequential checkpoint blockade in melanoma. Sequencing was performed with immunoSEQ multiplex PCR; in TCRdb, only in-frame clones are kept and a portion is missing. The data contain several thousand clones, around 70% of them singletons. The source was CD8+ T cells sorted from blood (inferred from file names), collected from a patient given nivolumab and ipilimumab in sequence. The receptors originated from a human donor with melanoma. The CDR3 runs from the conserved cysteine through the conserved F or W. A D gene is named only where the DNA matches it firmly. Part of the rows lack a size; the others show once, few, many or a class for expanded clones.

>few|-|TRBJ2-1|TRBV4-2
TGTGCCAGCAGCCAAGATACGGAGCGGGTAACGGGTGGGCAGTTCTTC
CASSQDTERVTGGQFF
>few|-|TRBJ2-2|TRBV7-3
TGTGCCAGCAGCTTAATTACAATTGGGACTCACACCGGGGAGCTGTTTTTT
CASSLITIGTHTGELFF
>-|TRBD2|TRBJ2-3|TRBV6-1
TGTGCCAGCAGTGCTATAGCGGGGAGCACAGATACGCAGTATTTT
CASSAIAGSTDTQYF
>-|TRBD2|TRBJ2-7|TRBV4-3
TGCGCCAGCAGCCAGGTACCCGGGACTAGCGGTCCCTACGAGCAGTACTTC
CASSQVPGTSGPYEQYF
>-|-|TRBJ2-7|TRBV27
TGTGCCAGCAGTGGGACACGCTCCTACGAGCAGTACTTC
CASSGTRSYEQYF
>once|TRBD1|TRBJ1-2|TRBV6-5
TGTGCCAGCAGGCCAAACAGGGGATCTAACTATGGCTACACCTTC
CASRPNRGSNYGYTF
>few|-|TRBJ2-7|TRBV7-9
TGTGCCAGCTCCCCAGGGGAAAACGAGCAGTACTTC
CASSPGENEQYF
>few|-|TRBJ1-5|TRBV6-5
TGTGCCAGCAGTCCCTCTGAGGTTCTCCCACCCCAGCATTTT
CASSPSEVLPPQHF
>-|TRBD2|TRBJ2-1|TRBV7-6
TGTGCCAGCACCACAGCGGGGTGGAATGAGCAGTTCTTC
CASTTAGWNEQFF
>-|TRBD2|TRBJ2-2|TRBV4-3
TGCGCCAGCAGCCAAGACCGGGGAGGGCCGACCACCGGGGAGCTGTTTTTT
CASSQDRGGPTTGELFF
>-|-|TRBJ1-2|TRBV9
TGTGCCAGCAGCGGCAAAGGGGTAAACTATGGCTACACCTTC
CASSGKGVNYGYTF
>-|TRBD1|TRBJ2-6|TRBV4-1
TGCGCCAGCAGCAGGGGGCCTGGGGCCAACGTCCTGACTTTC
CASSRGPGANVLTF
>-|TRBD2|TRBJ2-1|TRBV9
TGTGCCAGCAGCGTAGGGGGGACTAGCGGGGGTTACAATGAGCAGTTCTTC
CASSVGGTSGGYNEQFF
>-|-|TRBJ1-2|TRBV5-8
TGTGCCAGCAGCTTGGAGGGGGGGCCCAACTATGGCTACACCTTC
CASSLEGGPNYGYTF
>-|-|TRBJ2-1|TRBV4-3
TGCGCCAGCAGCCAAGATACAAGCGGAGGGTACAATGAGCAGTTCTTC
CASSQDTSGGYNEQFF
>-|-|TRBJ2-7|TRBV7-2
TGTGCCAGCAGCTTAGGGTTGGCAGGGCGCTCGTACTACGAGCAGTACTTC
CASSLGLAGRSYYEQYF
>-|-|TRBJ2-7|TRBV6-1
TGTGCCAGCAGTGAAGAGGGTAGCGGTTCCTACGAGCAGTACTTC
CASSEEGSGSYEQYF
>-|TRBD2|TRBJ2-3|TRBV5-1
TGCGCCAGCAGCTTGGGGGCGGGAGAGGCAGATACGCAGTATTTT
CASSLGAGEADTQYF
>-|-|TRBJ2-7|TRBV19
TGTGCCAGTAGTATTAGGCCGTGGGGCAGATCCTACGAGCAGTACTTC
CASSIRPWGRSYEQYF
>few|-|TRBJ1-5|TRBV15
TGTGCCACCAGCCTGTCAGACAATCAGCCCCAGCATTTT
CATSLSDNQPQHF
>few|TRBD1|TRBJ1-3|TRBV18
TGTGCCAGCTCACCCGGGACAGGGTTCGGGAACACCATATATTTT
CASSPGTGFGNTIYF
>-|TRBD1|TRBJ1-6|TRBV4-1
TGCGCCAGCAGCCAAGATGATCCTAAGCCCAGGGGGTTGTCACCCCTCCACTTT
CASSQDDPKPRGLSPLHF
>-|-|TRBJ2-5|TRBV2
TGTGCCAGCCTCCGGCCGCAGGGAACCCAAGAGACCCAGTACTTC
CASLRPQGTQETQYF
>-|-|TRBJ1-2|TRBV10-3
TGTGCCATCAGTGAGCGGGAACAGAACTATGGCTACACCTTC
CAISEREQNYGYTF
>few|TRBD1|TRBJ1-2|TRBV5-4
TGTGCCAGCAGCTCCTGGACAGGGGGCATTGGCGGCTACACCTTC
CASSSWTGGIGGYTF
>-|TRBD2|TRBJ2-5|TRBV28
TGTGCCAGCAGTTTAGGAGCGGGAGTGGAGACCCAGTACTTC
CASSLGAGVETQYF
>-|-|TRBJ2-1|TRBV28
TGTGCCAGCAGCCTCCCATGGGAGGCTAACAATGAGCAGTTCTTC
CASSLPWEANNEQFF
>-|-|TRBJ2-2|TRBV28
TGTGCCAGCAGTCTAATCGTAGGACAGACCTCTAACACCGGGGAGCTGTTTTTT
CASSLIVGQTSNTGELFF
>-|-|TRBJ2-5|TRBV4-3
TGCGCCAGCAGCCAAGATAGGGCTGGAGGGGCGGAGACCCAGTACTTC
CASSQDRAGGAETQYF
>-|TRBD1|TRBJ2-7|TRBV7-2
TGTGCCAGCAGCTCAGTGACAGGGTACGAGCAGTACTTC
CASSSVTGYEQYF
>once|TRBD2|TRBJ2-5|TRBV28
TGTGCCAGCAGTTTGGGGATCGGCGGGGGTGAGACCCAGTACTTC
CASSLGIGGGETQYF
>once|-|TRBJ2-5|TRBV6-5
TGTGCCAGCAGTTACCCCGAAGAGACCCAGTACTTC
CASSYPEETQYF
>-|-|TRBJ1-4|TRBV4-3
TGCGCCAGCAGCCGCTACGCGGCCGTGAATGAAAAACTGTTTTTT
CASSRYAAVNEKLFF
>-|TRBD2|TRBJ2-1|TRBV7-3
TGTGCCAGCAGCTTTGGTAGCGGGGGCCTGAATGAGCAGTTCTTC
CASSFGSGGLNEQFF
>-|-|TRBJ2-6|TRBV4-3
TGCGCCAGCAGCCCCAACCAGGGTTCAGGGGCCAACGTCCTGACTTTC
CASSPNQGSGANVLTF
>-|-|TRBJ2-3|TRBV4-1
TGCGCCAGCAGCCAAGATGCGGTAGATACGCAGTATTTT
CASSQDAVDTQYF
>-|-|TRBJ2-1|TRBV5-1
TGCGCCAGCAGCTTGCGGGCAGCGGGCGCCACCTACAATGAGCAGTTCTTC
CASSLRAAGATYNEQFF
>-|TRBD1|TRBJ1-6|TRBV7-2
TGTGCCAGCAGCAATATCGGGGCAGGGGGCGGTTCACCCCTCCACTTT
CASSNIGAGGGSPLHF
>-|-|TRBJ2-7|TRBV28
TGTGCCAGCAAAAACCCCGGGGTGCTTGACATACGCGAGCAGTACTTC
CASKNPGVLDIREQYF
>-|-|TRBJ1-2|TRBV4-3
TGCGCCAGCAGCCAAGACCCCGCAGGAACGAACTATGGCTACACCTTC
CASSQDPAGTNYGYTF
>-|-|TRBJ2-1|TRBV7-9
TGTGCCAGCAGCCCGACTGGGGCGGGGGCCCTGAATGAGCAGTTCTTC
CASSPTGAGALNEQFF
>-|TRBD1|TRBJ2-1|TRBV7-9
TGTGCCAGCAGCCCAACGGGACAGATATACAATGAGCAGTTCTTC
CASSPTGQIYNEQFF
>-|-|TRBJ2-7|TRBV7-9
TGTGCCAGCAGCGGAGGCGTACGAGGCATCTCCTACGAGCAGTACTTC
CASSGGVRGISYEQYF
>-|TRBD2|TRBJ2-3|TRBV15
TGTGCCACCAGCTTAGCGGGGGGGGCCACAGATACGCAGTATTTT
CATSLAGGATDTQYF
>few|TRBD2|TRBJ2-5|TRBV29-1
TGCAGCGTTGAAGGGCTAGCGGGAGATTCCCAAGAGACCCAGTACTTC
CSVEGLAGDSQETQYF
>-|-|TRBJ2-7|TRBV7-2
TGTGCCAGCAGCTTTGGGACTGGCTACGAGCAGTACTTC
CASSFGTGYEQYF
>-|-|TRBJ2-5|TRBV7-9
TGTGCCAGCAGCTCAGGGATGGGGGGCCAAGAGACCCAGTACTTC
CASSSGMGGQETQYF
>-|TRBD2|TRBJ2-7|TRBV7-9
TGTGCCAGCAGCTCGACCAGACTAGCGGGAGGAACCTACGAGCAGTACTTC
CASSSTRLAGGTYEQYF
>-|TRBD2|TRBJ2-1|TRBV27
TGTGCCAGCAGTTTCATGCTAGCGGGGGAATACTTCTTC
CASSFMLAGEYFF
>medium-sized|-|TRBJ2-7|TRBV6-1
TGTGCCAGCTTGATGGCCTCAGGAACATCCTACGAGCAGTACTTC
CASLMASGTSYEQYF
>large|-|TRBJ1-5|TRBV27
TGTGCCAGCAGTTTCGGAGCAGATAATCAGCCCCAGCATTTT
CASSFGADNQPQHF
>-|TRBD1|TRBJ1-4|TRBV4-3
TGCGCCAGCAGCCTTTCCTCCGGGACAGGGGCCGAAAAACTGTTTTTT
CASSLSSGTGAEKLFF
>medium-sized|TRBD2|TRBJ2-5|TRBV6-1
TGTGCCAGCAGTGAAGAAGTTAGCGGGGCGGAGACCCAGTACTTC
CASSEEVSGAETQYF
>-|TRBD2|TRBJ2-5|TRBV7-9
TGTGCCAGCAGCATACCCGCGGGAGGGTTTCAAGAGACCCAGTACTTC
CASSIPAGGFQETQYF
>-|TRBD1|TRBJ1-4|TRBV9
TGTGCCAGCAGCTCACAGGGGGCGCCTAATGAAAAACTGTTTTTT
CASSSQGAPNEKLFF
>-|-|TRBJ1-1|TRBV5-6
TGTGCCAGCAGCTTGTCCAGGGCCGAAGCTTTCTTT
CASSLSRAEAFF
>-|TRBD2|TRBJ2-1|TRBV7-9
TGTGCCAGCAGCTTAGTGATAGCGGGGGGCTCGGACAATGAGCAGTTCTTC
CASSLVIAGGSDNEQFF
>once|-|TRBJ1-4|TRBV5-5
TGTGCCAGCAGCCCCGACTTTACAACTAATGAAAAACTGTTTTTT
CASSPDFTTNEKLFF
>few|-|TRBJ1-1|TRBV27
TGTGCCAGCAGTCAGTTTCTGAACACTGAAGCTTTCTTT
CASSQFLNTEAFF